This record covers a single TCR beta chain. Its target is not known. The V and J ends lost 4 bases and 2 bases, in that order; junction bases with no gene match: 2. Germline values: CDR1 MGHRA, CDR2 YSYEKL. The CDR3 is 14 amino acids. TCRdb's copy holds only in-frame clones and misses some; the assay was immunoSEQ multiplex PCR. This sample carries just under 75,000 clones, around 90% of them seen once, and the ten largest clones take 0.4% to 0.5%. The data stem from a study of OX40 agonist ivuxolimab in advanced cancers. Looking at the study overall: Patients treated during dose escalation were battling hepatocellular carcinoma, melanoma, renal cell or head and neck cancer. Partial responses were recorded for three patients, including one with hepatocellular carcinoma and two with cutaneous melanoma. Findings of the study overall: The average count of expanded clones was higher among CD8+ T cells than among CD4+.

The rearrangement uses TRBV4-1 and TRBJ2-7; 10 bases match TRBD1. The sequencing here drew on CD4+ or CD8+ T cells sorted from blood, taken in a trial of the OX40 agonist ivuxolimab. This receptor was identified in an adult with an advanced solid tumor such as melanoma, head and neck, liver or kidney cancer. In DNA form, the CDR3 reads TGCGCCAGCAGCCGGGACAGGGGAACCTACGAGCAGTACTTC. Its translation is CASSRDRGTYEQYF.